This entry lists 2 T cell receptor beta chains sequenced from one sample in a study of cytomegalovirus exposure and HLA in healthy donors (dated by TCRdb to about 2017). Libraries came from the immunoSEQ multiplex PCR assay. For the multiplex PCR, a mixture combining 60 forward primers for TCR Vbeta segments and 13 reverse primers for TCR Jbeta segments was used. Not all clones reach the TCRdb copy of this immuneACCESS table, which keeps in-frame sequences only. Checked studies attribute under half of the gap to unresolved V genes and leave the rest unexplained. Here the sample has some 200,000 clones; around four fifths occur a single time. The ten largest clones add up to approximately 2.5% of the sample. Material for sequencing was PBMCs. The receptors derive from a woman aged 40 to 50 in good health and CMV-seronegative.

V and J are TRBV5-5 and TRBJ1-5, with D unclear. CDR1 SGHKS and CDR2 YYEKEE come from the germline V gene (reference sequence). V was shortened by 0 bases and J by 0 bases, with 7 bases between the two germline ends. This CDR3 is 15 amino acids long. CDR3 protein: CASSLGGDSNQPQHF. CDR3 sequence (DNA): TGTGCCAGCAGCTTGGGAGGAGATAGCAATCAGCCCCAGCATTTT. Full variable domain (missing parts from reference TRBV5-5 and TRBJ1-5): DAGVTQSPTHLIKTRGQQVTLRCSPISGHKSVSWYQQVLGQGPQFIFQYYEKEERGRGNFPDRFSARQFPNYSSELNVNALLLGDSALYLCASSLGGDSNQPQHFGDGTRLSIL.

The rearrangement joins TRBV5-8 to TRBJ1-2; 9 bases agree with TRBD1. The CDR3 totals 14 residues. Losses at the gene ends were 0 bases for V and 4 bases for J; bases not matched to a gene: 1. CDR1 is SGHTS and CDR2 is YDEGEE in the germline V gene. CDR3 sequence: CASSLGDRVYGYTF. Here the CDR3 DNA reads TGTGCCAGCAGCTTGGGGGACAGGGTCTATGGCTACACCTTC.